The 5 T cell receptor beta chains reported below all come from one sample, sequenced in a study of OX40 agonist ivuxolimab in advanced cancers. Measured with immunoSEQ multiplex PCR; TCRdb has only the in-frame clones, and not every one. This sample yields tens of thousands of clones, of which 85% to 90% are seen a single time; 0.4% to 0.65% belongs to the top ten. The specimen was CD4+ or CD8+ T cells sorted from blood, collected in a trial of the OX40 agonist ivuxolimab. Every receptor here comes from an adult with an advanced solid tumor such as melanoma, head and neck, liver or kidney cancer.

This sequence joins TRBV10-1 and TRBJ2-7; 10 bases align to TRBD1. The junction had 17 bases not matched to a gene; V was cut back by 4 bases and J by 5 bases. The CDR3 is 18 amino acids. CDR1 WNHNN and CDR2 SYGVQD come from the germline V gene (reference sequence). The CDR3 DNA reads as TGCGCCAGCAGTGGGGGACAGGGGACGGTAGGTCGGTTCGACGAGCAGTACTTC. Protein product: CASSGGQGTVGRFDEQYF.

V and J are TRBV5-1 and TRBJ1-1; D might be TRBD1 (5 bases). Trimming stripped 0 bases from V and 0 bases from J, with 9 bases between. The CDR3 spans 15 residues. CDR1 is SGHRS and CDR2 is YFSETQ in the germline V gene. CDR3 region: CASSLGGGMNTEAFF. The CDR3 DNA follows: TGCGCCAGCAGCTTGGGTGGGGGTATGAACACTGAAGCTTTCTTT.

In nucleotides, the CDR3 is TGTGCCAGCAGCTTCGGGACTAGCCCTTGGCGCACAGATACGCAGTATTTT. Translation: CASSFGTSPWRTDTQYF. This sequence joins TRBV7-8 and TRBJ2-3; 9 positions agree with TRBD2. The CDR3 totals 17 residues. The trim removed 3 bases at V and 1 base at J, leaving 8 bases unmatched. Germline V gene data show CDR1 as SGHVS and CDR2 as FQNEAQ.

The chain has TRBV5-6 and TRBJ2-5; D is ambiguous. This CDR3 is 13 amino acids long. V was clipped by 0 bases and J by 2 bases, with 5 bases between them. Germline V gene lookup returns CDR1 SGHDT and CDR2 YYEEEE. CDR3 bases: TGTGCCAGCAGCTTGGACGAACAAGAGACCCAGTACTTC. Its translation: CASSLDEQETQYF.

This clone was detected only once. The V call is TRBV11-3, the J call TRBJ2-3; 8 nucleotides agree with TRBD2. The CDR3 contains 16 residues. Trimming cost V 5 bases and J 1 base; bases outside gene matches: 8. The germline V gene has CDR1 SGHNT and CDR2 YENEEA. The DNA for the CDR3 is TGTGCCAGCAGCCGAATACAGGGACTAGGCACAGATACGCAGTATTTT. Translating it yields CASSRIQGLGTDTQYF. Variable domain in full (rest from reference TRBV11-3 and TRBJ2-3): EAGVVQSPRYKIIEKKQPVAFWCNPISGHNTLYWYLQNLGQGPELLIRYENEEAVDDSQLPKDRFSAERLKGVDSTLKIQPAELGDSAVYLCASSRIQGLGTDTQYFGPGTRLTVL.